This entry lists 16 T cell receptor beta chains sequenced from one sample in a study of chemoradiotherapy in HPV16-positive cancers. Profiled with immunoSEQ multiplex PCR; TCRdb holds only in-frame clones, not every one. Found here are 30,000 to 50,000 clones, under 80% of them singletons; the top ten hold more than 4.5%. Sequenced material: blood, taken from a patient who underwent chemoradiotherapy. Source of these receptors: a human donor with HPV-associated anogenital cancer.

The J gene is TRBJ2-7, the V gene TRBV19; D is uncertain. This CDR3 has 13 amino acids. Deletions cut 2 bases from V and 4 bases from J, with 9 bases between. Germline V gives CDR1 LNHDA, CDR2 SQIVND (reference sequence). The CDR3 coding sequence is TGTGCCAGTAGTATAACGTCAGAATACGAGCAGTACTTC. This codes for CASSITSEYEQYF.

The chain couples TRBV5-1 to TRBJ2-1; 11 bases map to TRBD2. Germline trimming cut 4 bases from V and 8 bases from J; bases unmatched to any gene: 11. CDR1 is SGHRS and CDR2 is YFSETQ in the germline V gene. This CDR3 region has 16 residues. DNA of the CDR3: TGCGCCAGCAGCGAAGCCGGGACTAGCGGTACTGATGAGCAGTTCTTC. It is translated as CASSEAGTSGTDEQFF.

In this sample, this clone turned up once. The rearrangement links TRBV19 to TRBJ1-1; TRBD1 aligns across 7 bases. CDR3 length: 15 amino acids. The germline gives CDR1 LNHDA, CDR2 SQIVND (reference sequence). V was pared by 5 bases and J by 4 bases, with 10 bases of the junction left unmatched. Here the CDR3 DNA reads TGTGCCAGTAGTGCTACGAGGGGGCGCGGCACTGAAGCTTTCTTT. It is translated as CASSATRGRGTEAFF.

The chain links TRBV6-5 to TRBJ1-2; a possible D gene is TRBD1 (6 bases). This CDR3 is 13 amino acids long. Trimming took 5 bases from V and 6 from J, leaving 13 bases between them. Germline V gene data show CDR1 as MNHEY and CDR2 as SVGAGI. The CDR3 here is CASSPGVVNGYTF. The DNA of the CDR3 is TGTGCCAGCAGTCCAGGGGTCGTGAATGGCTACACCTTC.

The CDR3 loop is CASSPTVNQPQHF. DNA for the CDR3: TGCGCCAGCAGCCCGACCGTAAATCAGCCCCAGCATTTT. The V and J genes are TRBV10-2 and TRBJ1-5; D uncertain. This CDR3 has 13 amino acids. V was trimmed by 6 bases and J by 4 bases, leaving 10 bases between them. CDR1 is WSHSY, CDR2 SAAADI, per germline.

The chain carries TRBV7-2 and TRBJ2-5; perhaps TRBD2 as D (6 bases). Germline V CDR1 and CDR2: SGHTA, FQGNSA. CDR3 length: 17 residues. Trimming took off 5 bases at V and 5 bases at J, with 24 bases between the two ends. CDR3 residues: CASSPSTSGLWGETQYF. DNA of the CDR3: TGTGCCAGCAGCCCCTCGACTTCGGGACTCTGGGGGGAGACCCAGTACTTC.

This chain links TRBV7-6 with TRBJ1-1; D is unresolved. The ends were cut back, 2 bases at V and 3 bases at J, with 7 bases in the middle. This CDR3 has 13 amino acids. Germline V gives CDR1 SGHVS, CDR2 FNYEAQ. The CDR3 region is CASSLSQDTEAFF. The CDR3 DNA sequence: TGTGCCAGCAGCTTATCTCAGGACACTGAAGCTTTCTTT.

CDR3 DNA sequence: TGTGCCAGCAGCTATTACAGGGTCGGGACTGAAGCTTTCTTT. This encodes CASSYYRVGTEAFF. This chain links TRBV7-2 with TRBJ1-1, with D perhaps TRBD1 (6 bases). Deletions cut 4 bases from V and 5 bases from J, with 14 bases between. CDR1 and CDR2 from the germline V gene are SGHTA and FQGNSA. CDR3 length: 14 amino acids.

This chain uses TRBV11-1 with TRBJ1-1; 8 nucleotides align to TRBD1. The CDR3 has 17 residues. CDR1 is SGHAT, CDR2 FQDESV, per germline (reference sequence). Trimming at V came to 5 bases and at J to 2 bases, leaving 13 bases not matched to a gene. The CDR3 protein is CASSQQLPGQENTEAFF. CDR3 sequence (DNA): TGTGCCAGCAGCCAACAGCTCCCGGGACAGGAAAACACTGAAGCTTTCTTT.

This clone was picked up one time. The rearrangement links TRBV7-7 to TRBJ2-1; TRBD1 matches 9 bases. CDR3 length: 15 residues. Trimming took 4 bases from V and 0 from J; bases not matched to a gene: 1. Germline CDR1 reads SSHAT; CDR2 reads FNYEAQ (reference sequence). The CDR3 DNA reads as TGTGCCAGCAGCTCGGGACAGGGCTCCTACAATGAGCAGTTCTTC. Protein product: CASSSGQGSYNEQFF.

The CDR3 protein is CASSVEQGQGYTF. CDR3 in DNA: TGTGCCAGCAGCGTAGAACAGGGTCAGGGCTACACCTTC. The chain carries TRBV9 and TRBJ1-2, with D tentatively TRBD1 (6 bases). CDR3 length: 13 amino acids. V was clipped by 0 bases and J by 8 bases, with 11 bases between them. CDR1 is SGDLS, CDR2 YYNGEE, per germline.

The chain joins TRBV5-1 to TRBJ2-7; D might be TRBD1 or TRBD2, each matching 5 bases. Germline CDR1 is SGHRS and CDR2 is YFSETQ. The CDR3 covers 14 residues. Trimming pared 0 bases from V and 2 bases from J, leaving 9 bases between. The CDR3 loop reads CASSLVLGAYEQYF. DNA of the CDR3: TGCGCCAGCAGCTTGGTCCTGGGGGCCTACGAGCAGTACTTC.

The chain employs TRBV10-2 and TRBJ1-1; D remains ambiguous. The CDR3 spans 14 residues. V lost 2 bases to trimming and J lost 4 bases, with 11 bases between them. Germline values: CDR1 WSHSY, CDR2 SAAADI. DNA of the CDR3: TGCGCCAGCAGTGAGGCTATTGCCCGCACTGAAGCTTTCTTT. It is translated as CASSEAIARTEAFF.

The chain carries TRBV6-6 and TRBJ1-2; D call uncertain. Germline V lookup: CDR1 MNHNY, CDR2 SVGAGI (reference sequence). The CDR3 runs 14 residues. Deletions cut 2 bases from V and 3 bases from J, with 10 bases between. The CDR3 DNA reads TGTGCCAGCAGTTACCCCGGGGTGGACTATGGCTACACCTTC. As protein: CASSYPGVDYGYTF.

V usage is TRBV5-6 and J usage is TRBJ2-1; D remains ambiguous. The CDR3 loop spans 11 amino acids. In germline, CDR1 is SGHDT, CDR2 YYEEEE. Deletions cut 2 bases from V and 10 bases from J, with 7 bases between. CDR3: CASSLFSEQFF. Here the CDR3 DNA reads TGTGCCAGCAGCTTATTTTCGGAGCAGTTCTTC.

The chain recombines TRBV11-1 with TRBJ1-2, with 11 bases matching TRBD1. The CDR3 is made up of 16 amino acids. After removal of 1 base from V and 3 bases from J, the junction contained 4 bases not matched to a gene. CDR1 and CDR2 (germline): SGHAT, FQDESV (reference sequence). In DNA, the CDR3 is TGTGCCAGCAGCTTAGGCGGACAGGGGGCCTACTATGGCTACACCTTC. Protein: CASSLGGQGAYYGYTF. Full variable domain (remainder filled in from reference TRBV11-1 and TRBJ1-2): EAEVAQSPRYKITEKSQAVAFWCDPISGHATLYWYRQILGQGPELLVQFQDESVVDDSQLPKDRFSAERLKGVDSTLKIQPAELGDSAMYLCASSLGGQGAYYGYTFGSGTRLTVV.